The present TCR beta chain was sequenced within a study of blood T cell repertoires in COVID-19. Germline assignment: CDR1 MNHEY and CDR2 SVGAGI. The CDR3 loop spans 13 amino acids. V was cut by 6 bases and J by 1 base, with 9 bases left in between. Original methodology: Reference gene primer amplification yielded estimated nucleated cell counts. The assay was immunoSEQ multiplex PCR, and TCRdb's table has in-frame clones only and misses some. That table is the source of V, J and clone size, and D and trimming were worked out from the DNA. The sample records 55,000 to 80,000 clones, approximately 84% being singletons.

This sequence joins TRBV6-5 and TRBJ1-1, with D possibly being TRBD1 (5 bases). The source material was peripheral blood. The TCR was taken from a human donor in a cohort sampled during active COVID-19. CDR3 region: CASRGGTNTEAFF. The CDR3 DNA reads TGTGCCAGCAGGGGGGGTACGAACACTGAAGCTTTCTTT.